This TCR beta chain was identified during a study of blood T cell repertoires in COVID-19. The wider study: From the United States, Italy and Spain came samples of acute and convalescent COVID-19. PBMCs, B-cell-depleted T cells, or T cells were the source of the cDNA or gDNA that made up the material.

This CDR3 contains 12 residues. V was clipped by 6 bases and J by 2 bases, with 5 bases between them. Germline values: CDR1 LNHDA, CDR2 SQIVND (reference sequence). How the authors handled the data: For nucleated cells, counts were estimated from reference gene primer amplification. Here immunoSEQ multiplex PCR was the method, and the copy in TCRdb shows in-frame clones only, minus some. That table is the source of V, J and clone size, and D and trimming were worked out from the DNA. The sample includes roughly 240,000 clones, around 86% seen only once; the top ten take about 1.6%. The V call is TRBV19, the J call TRBJ1-5, with unresolved D. This clonotype was sampled from a woman aged 60-75 years who had recovered from COVID-19. Sequencing input: peripheral blood. The CDR3 DNA follows: TGTGCCAGTAGGCGAGGCAATCAGCCCCAGCATTTT. This translates into CASRRGNQPQHF.